This T cell receptor (beta chain) originates from a study of Graves' ophthalmopathy and Graves' hyperthyroidism. Turning to this clonotype: What it binds is not known.

Study-level findings and limits: Detected in blood as well were most expanded thyroid clonotypes with frequency above 0.001. From stable hyperthyroidism, ophthalmopathy was separated by a 13-signature model with 87.88% sensitivity and more than 75% specificity.

Germline V gives CDR1 SGHAT, CDR2 FQNNGV. V lost 7 bases to trimming and J lost 0 bases, with 16 bases between them. There are 16 residues in the CDR3. Amplified TCR beta CDR3 regions were obtained using RNA transcripts as template. HTBI primers were used in a first-round RT-PCR, which preceded a second-round multiplex PCR. TCRdb called the multiplex PCR reads again in MiXCR, with one record for every CDR3 protein. The table has over a million distinct CDR3 sequences, 35% to 40% seen once. The sequenced material came from peripheral blood or thyroid tissue (not recorded which). The receptor was isolated from an adult man with Graves' hyperthyroidism. The chain is built from TRBV11-2 and TRBJ1-3, with D hard to call. The CDR3 region has the DNA TGTGCCAGCATGCCTCGGGCAGCTAACTCTGGAAACACCATATATTTT. This gives the protein CASMPRAANSGNTIYF.